Listed here is a single TCR beta chain. The table came from immunoSEQ multiplex PCR; TCRdb's copy has only in-frame clones and leaves some out. The data show approximately 270,000 clones, 65% to 90% seen once. The sample is drawn from a study of blood T cell repertoires in COVID-19. In the study overall: COVID-19 samples, acute and convalescent, were from the United States, Italy and Spain.

The CDR3 extends over 15 amino acids. Trimming left V 0 bases short and J 5 bases short, with 13 bases between. Germline V CDR1 and CDR2: ENHRY, SYGVKD. Living in roughly 25 US areas, the participants were between 18 and 89 years of age. Clinical history reported by participants formed the basis on which cohorts were assigned. The sample consisted of PBMCs or T cells enriched from blood (not recorded which). This TCR was sampled from a middle-aged man who had recovered from COVID-19. The chain couples TRBV10-3 to TRBJ2-5, with a possible D match to TRBD1 (5 bases). The CDR3 spells CAISESLRGRETQYF. In nucleotides, the CDR3 is TGTGCCATCAGTGAGTCACTTAGGGGTCGGGAGACCCAGTACTTC.